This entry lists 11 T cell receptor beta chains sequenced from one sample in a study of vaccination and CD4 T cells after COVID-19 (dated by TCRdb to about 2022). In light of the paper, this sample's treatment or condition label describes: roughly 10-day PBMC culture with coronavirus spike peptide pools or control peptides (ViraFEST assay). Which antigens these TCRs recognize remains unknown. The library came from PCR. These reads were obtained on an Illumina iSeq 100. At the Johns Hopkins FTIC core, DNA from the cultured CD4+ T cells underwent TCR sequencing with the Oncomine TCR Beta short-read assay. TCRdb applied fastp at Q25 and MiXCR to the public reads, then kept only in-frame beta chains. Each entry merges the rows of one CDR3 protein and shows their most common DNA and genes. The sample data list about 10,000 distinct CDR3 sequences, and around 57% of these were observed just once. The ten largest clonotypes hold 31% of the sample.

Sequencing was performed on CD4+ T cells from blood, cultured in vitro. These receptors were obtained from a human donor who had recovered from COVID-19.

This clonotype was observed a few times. Here the CDR3 reads CASSDSLRGGAPDTQYF. The DNA of the CDR3 is TGTGCCAGCAGTGATTCTCTGCGCGGGGGGGCACCGGATACGCAGTATTTT. The gene calls are TRBV2 and TRBJ2-3; 9 nucleotides align to TRBD2. The V segment lost 3 bases and the J segment 6 bases; nucleotides outside the gene matches: 13. This CDR3 comprises 17 residues. Germline values: CDR1 SNHLY, CDR2 FYNNEI. The full variable domain, with the rest looked up from reference TRBV2 and TRBJ2-3, is EPEVTQTPSHQVTQMGQEVILRCVPISNHLYFYWYRQILGQKVEFLVSFYNNEISEKSEIFDDQFSVERPDGSNFTLKIRSTKLEDSAMYFCASSDSLRGGAPDTQYFGPGTRLTVL.

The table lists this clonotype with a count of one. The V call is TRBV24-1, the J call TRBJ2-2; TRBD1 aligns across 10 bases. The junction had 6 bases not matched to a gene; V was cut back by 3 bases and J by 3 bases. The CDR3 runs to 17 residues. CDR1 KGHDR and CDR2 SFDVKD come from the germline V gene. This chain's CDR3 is CATSDPRTGGDTGELFF. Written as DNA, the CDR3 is TGTGCCACCAGTGATCCGAGGACAGGGGGGGACACCGGGGAGCTGTTTTTT.

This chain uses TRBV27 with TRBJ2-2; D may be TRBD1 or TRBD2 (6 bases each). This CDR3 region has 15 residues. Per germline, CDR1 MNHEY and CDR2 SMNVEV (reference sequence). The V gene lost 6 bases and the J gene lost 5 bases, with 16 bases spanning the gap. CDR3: CASRRQEGVTGELFF. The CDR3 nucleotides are TGTGCCAGCAGACGACAGGAGGGGGTAACCGGGGAGCTGTTTTTT.

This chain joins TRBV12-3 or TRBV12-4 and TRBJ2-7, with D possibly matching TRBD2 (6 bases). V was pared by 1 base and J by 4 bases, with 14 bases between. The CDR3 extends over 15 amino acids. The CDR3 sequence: CASSLGDAGRYEQYF. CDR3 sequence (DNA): TGTGCCAGCAGTTTAGGGGACGCGGGGCGGTACGAGCAGTACTTC.

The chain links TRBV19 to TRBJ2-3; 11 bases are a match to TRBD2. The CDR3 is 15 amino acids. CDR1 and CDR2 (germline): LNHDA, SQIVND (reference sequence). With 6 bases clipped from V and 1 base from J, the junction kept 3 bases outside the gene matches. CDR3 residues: CASSQGLAGTDTQYF. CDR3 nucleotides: TGTGCCAGTAGCCAGGGACTAGCGGGCACAGATACGCAGTATTTT. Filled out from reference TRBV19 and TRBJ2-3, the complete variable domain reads DGGITQSPKYLFRKEGQNVTLSCEQNLNHDAMYWYRQDPGQGLRLIYYSQIVNDFQKGDIAEGYSVSREKKESFPLTVTSAQKNPTAFYLCASSQGLAGTDTQYFGPGTRLTVL.

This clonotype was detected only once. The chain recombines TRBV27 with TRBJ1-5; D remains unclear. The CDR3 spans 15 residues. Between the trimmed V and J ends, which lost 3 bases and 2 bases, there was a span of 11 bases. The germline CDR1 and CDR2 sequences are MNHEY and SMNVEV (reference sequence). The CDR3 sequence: CASSLGGRGNQPQHF. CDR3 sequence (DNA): TGTGCCAGCAGTTTGGGTGGTAGGGGCAATCAGCCCCAGCATTTT.

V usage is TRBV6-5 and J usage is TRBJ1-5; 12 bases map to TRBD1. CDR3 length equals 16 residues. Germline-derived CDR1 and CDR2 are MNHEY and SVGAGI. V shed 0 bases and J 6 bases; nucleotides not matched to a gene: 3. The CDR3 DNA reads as TGTGCCAGCAGTTACTCCGGGACAGGGGGCTCTCAGCCCCAGCATTTT. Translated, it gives CASSYSGTGGSQPQHF.

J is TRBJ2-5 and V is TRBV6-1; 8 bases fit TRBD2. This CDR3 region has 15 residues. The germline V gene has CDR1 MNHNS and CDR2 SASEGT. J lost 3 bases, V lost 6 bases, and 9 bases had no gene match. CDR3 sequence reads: CASSPRFGREETQYF. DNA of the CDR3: TGTGCCAGCAGCCCCCGCTTCGGGAGGGAAGAGACCCAGTACTTC.

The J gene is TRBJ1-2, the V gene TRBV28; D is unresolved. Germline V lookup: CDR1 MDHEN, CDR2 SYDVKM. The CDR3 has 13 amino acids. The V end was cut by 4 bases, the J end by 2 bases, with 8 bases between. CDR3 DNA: TGTGCCAGCAGTTCCACCCCAAACTATGGCTACACCTTC. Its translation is CASSSTPNYGYTF.

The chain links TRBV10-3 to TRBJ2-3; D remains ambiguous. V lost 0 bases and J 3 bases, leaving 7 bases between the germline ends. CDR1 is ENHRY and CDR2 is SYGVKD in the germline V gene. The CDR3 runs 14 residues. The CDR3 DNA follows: TGTGCCATCAGTGAGTCTCTCTTTACAGATACGCAGTATTTT. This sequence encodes CAISESLFTDTQYF.

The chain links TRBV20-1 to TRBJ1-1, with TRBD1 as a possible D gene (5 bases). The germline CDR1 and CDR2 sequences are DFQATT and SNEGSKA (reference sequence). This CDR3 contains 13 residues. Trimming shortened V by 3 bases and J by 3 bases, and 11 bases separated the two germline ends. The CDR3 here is CSASGGRDTEAFF. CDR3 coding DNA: TGCAGTGCTAGTGGGGGAAGAGACACTGAAGCTTTCTTT.